The text below deals with one T cell receptor (beta chain). Its recognized antigen is unknown. No qualities accompany the bases; no much larger clone lies one base away. This sample is drawn from a study of T cell repertoires in cytomegalovirus infection (dated by TCRdb to the late 2010s). Turning to the overall study: The peptide stimulations were aimed at well-studied HLA-B-restricted epitopes as well as recently identified HLA-C-restricted CMV epitopes, whose presentation resists viral immunomodulation. Donor HLA type was relevant to the analysis, as public TCR beta signatures indicated carriage of CMV infection together with the matching HLA type. Study-wide findings and limitations: The ex vivo response was dominated by HLA-C-restricted CMV-specific TCR beta clonotypes, which also provided the single most frequent clonotype in two of eight donors. Carriers of CMV infection plus the relevant HLA type were discriminated by the cumulative frequency of public TCR beta family members in the study cohort and in an independent roughly 340-donor cohort.

Sequencing relied on an Illumina HiSeq 1500. TCRdb reworked the public reads: Q25 trimming with fastp, MiXCR clone assembly, productive beta chains retained. Each CDR3 protein gets just one entry, which takes the most common genes and DNA from the rows behind it. The sample yields approximately 910,000 distinct CDR3 sequences; roughly 30% were counted once. The ten largest clones represent roughly an eighth of the sample. The sample's treatment or condition label is to be understood as: in vitro stimulation with specific CMV peptide epitopes to enrich CMV-specific T cells. The material sequenced was cultured CD8+ T cells from PBMCs, taken from culture after CMV antigen stimulation. This TCR was recovered from a human donor in good health (CMV status not recorded). Some clones in this sample may be carry-over from other donors' samples.

The DNA sequence follows: TGTGCCAGCAGTCCCATACAGTCCTACAATGAGCAGTTCTTC. Its protein is CASSPIQSYNEQFF. The chain couples TRBV6-1 to TRBJ2-1; the D gene identity is not certain. The germline V gene supplies CDR1 MNHNS and CDR2 SASEGT. Taken from cysteine to phenylalanine, the CDR3 has 14 residues. The read is trimmed to its CDR3 DNA, 42 bases read in frame from base 1. V loses 5 bases of germline sequence and J loses 1 base, and the interval between the two ends is 9 bases.